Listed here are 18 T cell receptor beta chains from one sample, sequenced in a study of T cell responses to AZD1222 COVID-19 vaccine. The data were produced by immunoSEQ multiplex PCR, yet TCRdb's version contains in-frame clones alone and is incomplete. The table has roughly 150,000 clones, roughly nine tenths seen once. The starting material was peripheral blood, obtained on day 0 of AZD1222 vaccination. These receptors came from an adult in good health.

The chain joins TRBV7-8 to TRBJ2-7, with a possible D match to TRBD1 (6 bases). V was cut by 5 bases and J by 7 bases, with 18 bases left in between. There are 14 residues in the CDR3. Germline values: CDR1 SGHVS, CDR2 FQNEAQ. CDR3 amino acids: CASSGPWGQEEQYF. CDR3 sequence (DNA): TGTGCCAGCAGCGGACCGTGGGGGCAGGAAGAGCAGTACTTC.

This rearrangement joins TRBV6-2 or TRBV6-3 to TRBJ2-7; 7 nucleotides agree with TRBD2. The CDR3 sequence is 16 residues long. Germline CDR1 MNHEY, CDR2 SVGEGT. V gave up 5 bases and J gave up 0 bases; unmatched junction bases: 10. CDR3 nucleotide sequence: TGTGCCAGCAGTCCCCGGGAAGCGGGACCCTCCTACGAGCAGTACTTC. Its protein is CASSPREAGPSYEQYF.

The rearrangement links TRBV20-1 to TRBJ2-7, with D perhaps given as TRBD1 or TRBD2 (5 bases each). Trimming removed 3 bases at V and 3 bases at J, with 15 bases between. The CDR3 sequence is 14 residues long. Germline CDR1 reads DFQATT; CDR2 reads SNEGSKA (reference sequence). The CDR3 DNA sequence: TGCAGTGCTAGTCGACTGGGGGTTAGCTACGAGCAGTACTTC. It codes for CSASRLGVSYEQYF.

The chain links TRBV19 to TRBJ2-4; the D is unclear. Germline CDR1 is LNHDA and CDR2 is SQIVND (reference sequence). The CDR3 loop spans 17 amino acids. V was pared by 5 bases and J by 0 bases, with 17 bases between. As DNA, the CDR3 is TGTGCCAGTAGTGCCCAAGGACGAGGAATAGCCAAAAACATTCAGTACTTC. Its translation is CASSAQGRGIAKNIQYF.

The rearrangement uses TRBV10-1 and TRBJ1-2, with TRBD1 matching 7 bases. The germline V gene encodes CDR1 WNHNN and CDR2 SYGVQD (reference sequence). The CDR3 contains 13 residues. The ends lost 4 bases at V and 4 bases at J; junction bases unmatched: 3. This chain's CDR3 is CASSGQGGYGYTF. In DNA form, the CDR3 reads TGCGCCAGCAGTGGACAGGGAGGCTATGGCTACACCTTC.

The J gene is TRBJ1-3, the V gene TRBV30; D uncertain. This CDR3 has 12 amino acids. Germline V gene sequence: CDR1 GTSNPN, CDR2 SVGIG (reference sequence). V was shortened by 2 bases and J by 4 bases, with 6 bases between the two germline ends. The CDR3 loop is CAWSPRGNTIYF. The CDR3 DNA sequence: TGTGCCTGGAGTCCCAGGGGAAACACCATATATTTT.

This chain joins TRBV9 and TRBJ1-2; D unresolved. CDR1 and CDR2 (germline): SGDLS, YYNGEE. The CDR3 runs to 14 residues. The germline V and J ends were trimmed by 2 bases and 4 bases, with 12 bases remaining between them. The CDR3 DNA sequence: TGTGCCAGCAGCGTCGGGTGGATTGGCTATGGCTACACCTTC. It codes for CASSVGWIGYGYTF.

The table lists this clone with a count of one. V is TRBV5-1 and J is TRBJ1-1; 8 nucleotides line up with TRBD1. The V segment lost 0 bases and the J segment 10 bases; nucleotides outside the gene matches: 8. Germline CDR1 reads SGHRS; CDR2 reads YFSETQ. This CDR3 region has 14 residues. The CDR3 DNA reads TGCGCCAGCAGCTTGGGACAGGGGCAAAGGGGAGCTTTCTTT. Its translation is CASSLGQGQRGAFF.

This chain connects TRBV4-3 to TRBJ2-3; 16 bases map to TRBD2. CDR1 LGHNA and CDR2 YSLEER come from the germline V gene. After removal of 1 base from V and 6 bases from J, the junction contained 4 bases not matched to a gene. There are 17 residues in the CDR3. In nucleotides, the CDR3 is TGCGCCAGCAGCCAAGTCAAGGGACTAGCGGGGGGGGATACGCAGTATTTT. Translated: CASSQVKGLAGGDTQYF.

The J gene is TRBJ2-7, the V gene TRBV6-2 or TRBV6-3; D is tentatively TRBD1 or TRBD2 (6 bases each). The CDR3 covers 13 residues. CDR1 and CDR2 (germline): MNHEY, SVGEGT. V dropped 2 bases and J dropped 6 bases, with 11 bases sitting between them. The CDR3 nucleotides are TGTGCCAGCAGTTACGTACAGGGAGGCGAGCAGTACTTC. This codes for CASSYVQGGEQYF.

The CDR3 DNA reads TGTGCCAGCAGCTTATCGGGGGGAGCAACTAATGAAAAACTGTTTTTT. Its translation: CASSLSGGATNEKLFF. The rearrangement links TRBV13 to TRBJ1-4, with D perhaps matching TRBD1 (5 bases). V was clipped by 2 bases and J by 0 bases, with 10 bases between them. Germline CDR1 and CDR2: PRHDT and FYEKMQ (reference sequence). This CDR3 contains 16 residues.

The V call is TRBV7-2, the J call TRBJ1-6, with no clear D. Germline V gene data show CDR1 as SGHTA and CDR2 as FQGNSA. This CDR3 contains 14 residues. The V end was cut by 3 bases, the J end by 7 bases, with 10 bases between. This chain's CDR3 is CASSFSRNNSPLHF. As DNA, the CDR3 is TGTGCCAGCAGCTTTTCACGGAACAATTCACCCCTCCACTTT.

The CDR3 sequence: CASRSGFRDYNSPLHF. In nucleotides, the CDR3 is TGTGCCAGCAGATCTGGCTTCAGGGACTATAATTCACCCCTCCACTTT. The chain combines TRBV28 with TRBJ1-6, with D possibly matching TRBD1 (5 bases). Per germline, CDR1 MDHEN and CDR2 SYDVKM. The V end lost 6 bases, the J end lost 3 bases, and 15 bases lay between the germline ends. CDR3 size: 16 residues.

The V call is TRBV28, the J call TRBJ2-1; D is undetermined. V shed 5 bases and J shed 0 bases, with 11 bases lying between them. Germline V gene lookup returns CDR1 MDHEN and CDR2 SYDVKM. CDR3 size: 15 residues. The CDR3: CASSITPSSYNEQFF. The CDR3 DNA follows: TGTGCCAGCAGTATCACCCCAAGCTCCTACAATGAGCAGTTCTTC.

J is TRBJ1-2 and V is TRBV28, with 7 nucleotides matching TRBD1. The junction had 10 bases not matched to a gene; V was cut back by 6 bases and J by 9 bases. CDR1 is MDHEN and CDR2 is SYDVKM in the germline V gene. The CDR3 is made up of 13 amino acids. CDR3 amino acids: CASSLDRKNRYTF. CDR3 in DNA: TGTGCCAGCAGCTTGGACAGGAAGAATCGCTACACCTTC.

For the CDR3, the DNA is TGCGCCAGCAGCGGGGGTGGAGGGGCTGATACGCAGTATTTT. Protein: CASSGGGGADTQYF. The V and J genes are TRBV5-1 and TRBJ2-3; maybe TRBD2 (6 bases). Germline loops: CDR1 SGHRS, CDR2 YFSETQ. The V gene lost 4 bases and the J gene lost 6 bases, with 15 bases spanning the gap. The length of the CDR3 is 14 residues.

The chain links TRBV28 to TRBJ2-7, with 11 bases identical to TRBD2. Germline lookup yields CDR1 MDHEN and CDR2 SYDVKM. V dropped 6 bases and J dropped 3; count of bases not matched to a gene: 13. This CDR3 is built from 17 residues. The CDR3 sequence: CASSSPGFLAGGYEQYF. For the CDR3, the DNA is TGTGCCAGCAGCAGCCCGGGCTTTCTAGCGGGAGGCTACGAGCAGTACTTC.

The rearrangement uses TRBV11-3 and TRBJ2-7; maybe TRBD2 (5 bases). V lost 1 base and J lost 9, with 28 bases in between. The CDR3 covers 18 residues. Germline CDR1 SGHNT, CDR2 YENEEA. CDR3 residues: CASSLACFFTPGYLGQYF. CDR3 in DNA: TGTGCCAGCAGCTTAGCCTGTTTTTTCACCCCGGGGTACCTCGGGCAGTACTTC.